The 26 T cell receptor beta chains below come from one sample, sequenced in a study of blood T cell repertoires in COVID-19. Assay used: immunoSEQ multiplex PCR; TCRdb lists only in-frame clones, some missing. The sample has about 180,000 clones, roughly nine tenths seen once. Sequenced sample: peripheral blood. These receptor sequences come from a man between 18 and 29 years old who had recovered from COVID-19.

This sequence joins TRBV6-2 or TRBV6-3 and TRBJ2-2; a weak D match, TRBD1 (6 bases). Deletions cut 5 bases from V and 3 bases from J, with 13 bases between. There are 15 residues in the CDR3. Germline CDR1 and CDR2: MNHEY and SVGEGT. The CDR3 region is CASSLQGSDTGELFF. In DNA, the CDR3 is TGTGCCAGCAGTCTCCAGGGGTCAGACACCGGGGAGCTGTTTTTT.

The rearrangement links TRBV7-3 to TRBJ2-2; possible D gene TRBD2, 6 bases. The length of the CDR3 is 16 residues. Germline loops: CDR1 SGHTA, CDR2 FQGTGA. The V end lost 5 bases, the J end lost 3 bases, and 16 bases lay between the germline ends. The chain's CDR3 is CASSPSAGLYTGELFF. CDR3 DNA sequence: TGTGCCAGCAGCCCCTCAGCGGGCCTCTACACCGGGGAGCTGTTTTTT.

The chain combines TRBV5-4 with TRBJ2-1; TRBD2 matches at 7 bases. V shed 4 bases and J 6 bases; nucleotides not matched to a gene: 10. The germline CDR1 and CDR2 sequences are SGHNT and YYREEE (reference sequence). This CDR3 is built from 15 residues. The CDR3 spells CASSPLGGGFNEQFF. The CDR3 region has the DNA TGTGCCAGCAGCCCCCTCGGGGGAGGGTTCAATGAGCAGTTCTTC. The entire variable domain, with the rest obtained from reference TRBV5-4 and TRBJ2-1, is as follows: ETGVTQSPTHLIKTRGQQVTLRCSSQSGHNTVSWYQQALGQGPQFIFQYYREEENGRGNFPPRFSGLQFPNYSSELNVNALELDDSALYLCASSPLGGGFNEQFFGPGTRLTVL.

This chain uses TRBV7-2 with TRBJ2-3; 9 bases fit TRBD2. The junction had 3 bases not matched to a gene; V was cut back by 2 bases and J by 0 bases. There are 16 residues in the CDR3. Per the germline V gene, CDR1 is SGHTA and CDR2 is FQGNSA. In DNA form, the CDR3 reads TGTGCCAGCAGCTTAAAGACTAGCGGAAGCACAGATACGCAGTATTTT. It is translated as CASSLKTSGSTDTQYF.

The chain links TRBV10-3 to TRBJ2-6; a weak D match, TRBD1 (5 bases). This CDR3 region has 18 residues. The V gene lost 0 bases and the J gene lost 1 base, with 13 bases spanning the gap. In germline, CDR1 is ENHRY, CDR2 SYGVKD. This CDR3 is CAISESRQGPSGANVLTF. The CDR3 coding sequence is TGTGCCATCAGTGAGTCAAGGCAGGGTCCATCTGGGGCCAACGTCCTGACTTTC.

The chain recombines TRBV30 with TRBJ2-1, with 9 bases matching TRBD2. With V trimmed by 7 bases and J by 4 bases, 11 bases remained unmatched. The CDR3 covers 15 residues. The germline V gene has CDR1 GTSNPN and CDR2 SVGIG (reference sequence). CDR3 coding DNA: TGTGCCTCCGTTCTTAGCGGGAGAGGGTACAATGAGCAGTTCTTC. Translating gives CASVLSGRGYNEQFF.

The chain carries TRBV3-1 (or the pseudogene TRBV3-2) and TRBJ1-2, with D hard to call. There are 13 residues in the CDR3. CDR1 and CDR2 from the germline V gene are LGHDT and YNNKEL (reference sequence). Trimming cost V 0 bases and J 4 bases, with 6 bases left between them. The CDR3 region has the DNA TGTGCCAGCAGCCAAGACCAGTTCTATGGCTACACCTTC. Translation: CASSQDQFYGYTF.

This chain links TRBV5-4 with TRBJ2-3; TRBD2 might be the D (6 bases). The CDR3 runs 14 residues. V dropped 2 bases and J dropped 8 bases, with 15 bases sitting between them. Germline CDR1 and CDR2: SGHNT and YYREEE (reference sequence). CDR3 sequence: CASSLGAAGGTQYF. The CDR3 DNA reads TGTGCCAGCAGCTTAGGGGCGGCCGGGGGTACGCAGTATTTT.

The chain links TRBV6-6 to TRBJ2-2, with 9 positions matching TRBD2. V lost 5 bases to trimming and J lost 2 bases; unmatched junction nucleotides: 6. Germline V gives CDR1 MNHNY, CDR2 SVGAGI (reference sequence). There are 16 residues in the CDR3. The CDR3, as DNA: TGTGCCAGCAGTCGAAGGACTAGCGAAAACACCGGGGAGCTGTTTTTT. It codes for CASSRRTSENTGELFF.

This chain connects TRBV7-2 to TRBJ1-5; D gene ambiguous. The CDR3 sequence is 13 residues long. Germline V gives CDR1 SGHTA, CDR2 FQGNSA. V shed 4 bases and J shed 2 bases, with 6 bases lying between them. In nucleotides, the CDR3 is TGTGCCAGCAGCTCTAGTCGCAATCAGCCCCAGCATTTT. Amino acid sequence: CASSSSRNQPQHF.

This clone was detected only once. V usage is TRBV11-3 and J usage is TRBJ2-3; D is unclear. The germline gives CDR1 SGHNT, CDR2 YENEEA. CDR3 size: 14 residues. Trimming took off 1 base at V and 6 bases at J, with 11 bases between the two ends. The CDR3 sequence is CASSLGRNHDTQYF. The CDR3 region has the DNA TGTGCCAGCAGCTTAGGCAGGAATCACGATACGCAGTATTTT.

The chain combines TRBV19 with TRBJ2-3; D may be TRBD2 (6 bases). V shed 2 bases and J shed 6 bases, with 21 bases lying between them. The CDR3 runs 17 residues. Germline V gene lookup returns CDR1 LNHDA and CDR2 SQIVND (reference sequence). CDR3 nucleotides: TGTGCCAGTAGTATAAGTTCGGAGGAGGGCGGTACTGATACGCAGTATTTT. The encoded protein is CASSISSEEGGTDTQYF. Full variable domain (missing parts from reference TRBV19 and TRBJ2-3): DGGITQSPKYLFRKEGQNVTLSCEQNLNHDAMYWYRQDPGQGLRLIYYSQIVNDFQKGDIAEGYSVSREKKESFPLTVTSAQKNPTAFYLCASSISSEEGGTDTQYFGPGTRLTVL.

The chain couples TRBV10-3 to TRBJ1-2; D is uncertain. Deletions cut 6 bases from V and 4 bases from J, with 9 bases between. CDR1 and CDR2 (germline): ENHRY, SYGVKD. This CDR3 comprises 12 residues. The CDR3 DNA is TGTGCCATCAGGGATAACAGCTATGGCTACACCTTC. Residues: CAIRDNSYGYTF.

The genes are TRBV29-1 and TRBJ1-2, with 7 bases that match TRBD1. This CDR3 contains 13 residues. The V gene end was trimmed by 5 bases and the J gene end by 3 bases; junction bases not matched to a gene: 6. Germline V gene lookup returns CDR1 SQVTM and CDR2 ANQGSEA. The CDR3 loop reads CSVWDRLYYGYTF. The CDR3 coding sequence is TGCAGCGTTTGGGACAGACTTTACTATGGCTACACCTTC.

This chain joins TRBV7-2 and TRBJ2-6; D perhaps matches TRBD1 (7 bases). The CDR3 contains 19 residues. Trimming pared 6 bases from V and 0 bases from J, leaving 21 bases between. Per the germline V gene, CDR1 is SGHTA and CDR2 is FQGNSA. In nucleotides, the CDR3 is TGTGCCAGCAGGCCAACAGGGGACTTTTTCTACTCTGGGGCCAACGTCCTGACTTTC. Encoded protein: CASRPTGDFFYSGANVLTF.

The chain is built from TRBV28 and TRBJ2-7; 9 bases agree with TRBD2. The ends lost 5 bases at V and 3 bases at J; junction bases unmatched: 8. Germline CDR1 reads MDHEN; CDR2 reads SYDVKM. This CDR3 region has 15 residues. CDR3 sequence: CASSPLSGRVYEQYF. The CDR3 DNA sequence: TGTGCCAGCAGTCCCCTTAGCGGGAGAGTCTACGAGCAGTACTTC.

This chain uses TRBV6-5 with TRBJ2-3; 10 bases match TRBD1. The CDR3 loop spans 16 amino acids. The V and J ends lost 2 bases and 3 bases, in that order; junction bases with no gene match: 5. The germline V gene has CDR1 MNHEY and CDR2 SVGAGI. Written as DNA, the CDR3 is TGTGCCAGCAGTTACAAGAGGACAGGGGGAACAGATACGCAGTATTTT. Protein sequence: CASSYKRTGGTDTQYF.

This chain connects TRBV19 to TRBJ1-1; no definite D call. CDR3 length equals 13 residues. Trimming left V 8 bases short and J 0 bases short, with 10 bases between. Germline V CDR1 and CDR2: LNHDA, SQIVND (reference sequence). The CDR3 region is CASSGALNTEAFF. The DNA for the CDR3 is TGTGCCAGTTCGGGAGCCCTGAACACTGAAGCTTTCTTT.

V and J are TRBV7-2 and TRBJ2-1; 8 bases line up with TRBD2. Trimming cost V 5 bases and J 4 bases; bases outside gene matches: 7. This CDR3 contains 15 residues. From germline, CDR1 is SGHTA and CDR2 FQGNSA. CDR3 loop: CASSPSGSTYNEQFF. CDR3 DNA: TGTGCCAGCAGCCCCAGCGGGAGCACTTACAATGAGCAGTTCTTC.

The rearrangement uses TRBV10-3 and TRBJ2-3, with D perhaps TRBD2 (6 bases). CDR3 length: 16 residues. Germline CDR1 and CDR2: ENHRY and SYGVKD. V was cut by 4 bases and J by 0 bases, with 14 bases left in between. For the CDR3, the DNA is TGTGCCATCAGTGGTCGCGGCGGGACTAGCACAGATACGCAGTATTTT. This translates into CAISGRGGTSTDTQYF.

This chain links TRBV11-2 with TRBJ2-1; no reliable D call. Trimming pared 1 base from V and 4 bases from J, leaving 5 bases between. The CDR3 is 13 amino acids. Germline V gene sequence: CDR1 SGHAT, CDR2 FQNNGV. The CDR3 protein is CASSLGDYNEQFF. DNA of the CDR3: TGTGCCAGCAGCTTAGGAGATTACAATGAGCAGTTCTTC.

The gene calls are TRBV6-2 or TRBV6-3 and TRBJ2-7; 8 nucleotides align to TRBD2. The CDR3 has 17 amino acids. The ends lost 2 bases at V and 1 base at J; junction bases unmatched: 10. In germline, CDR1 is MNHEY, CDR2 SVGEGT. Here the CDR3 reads CASSYPKSGRPSYEQYF. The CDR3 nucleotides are TGTGCCAGCAGTTACCCTAAGAGCGGGAGACCATCCTACGAGCAGTACTTC.

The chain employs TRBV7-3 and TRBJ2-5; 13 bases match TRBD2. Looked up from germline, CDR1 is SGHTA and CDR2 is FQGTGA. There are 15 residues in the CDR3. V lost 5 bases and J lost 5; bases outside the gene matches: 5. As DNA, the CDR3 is TGTGCCAGCAGCCCTGGGACTAGCGGGATGGAGACCCAGTACTTC. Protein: CASSPGTSGMETQYF.

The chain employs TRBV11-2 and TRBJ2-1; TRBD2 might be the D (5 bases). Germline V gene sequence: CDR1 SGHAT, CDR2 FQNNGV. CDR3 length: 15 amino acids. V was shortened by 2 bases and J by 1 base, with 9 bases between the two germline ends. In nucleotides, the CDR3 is TGTGCCAGCAGCTTACAGTGGGAGTCCTACAATGAGCAGTTCTTC. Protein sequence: CASSLQWESYNEQFF.

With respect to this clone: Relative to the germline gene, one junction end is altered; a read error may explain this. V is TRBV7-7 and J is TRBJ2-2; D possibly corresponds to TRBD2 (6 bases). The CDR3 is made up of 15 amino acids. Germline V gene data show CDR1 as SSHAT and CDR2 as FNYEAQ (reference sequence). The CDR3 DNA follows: TGTGCTAGCAGACCTACCGGGACTAACACCGGGGAGCTGTTTTTT. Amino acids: CASRPTGTNTGELFF. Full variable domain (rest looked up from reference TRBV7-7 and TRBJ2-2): GAGVSQSPRYKVTKRGQDVTLRCDPISSHATLYWYQQALGQGPEFLTYFNYEAQPDKSGLPSDRFSAERPEGSISTLTIQRTEQRDSAMYRCASRPTGTNTGELFFGEGSRLTVL.

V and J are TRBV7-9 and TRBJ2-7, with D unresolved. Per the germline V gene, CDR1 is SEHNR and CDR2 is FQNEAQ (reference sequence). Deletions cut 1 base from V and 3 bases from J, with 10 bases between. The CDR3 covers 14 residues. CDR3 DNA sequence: TGTGCCAGCAGCTTAGACAGTGGAAGCTACGAGCAGTACTTC. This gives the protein CASSLDSGSYEQYF.